This T cell receptor (beta chain) is drawn from a study of identical twins. Each CDR3 protein gets one entry after TCRdb re-called the 5' RACE reads with MiXCR. Here the sample spans under 900,000 distinct CDR3 sequences, about 20% being singletons. CDR3 length equals 13 residues. The V gene's germline CDR1 is SGHRS and CDR2 YFSETQ. The trim removed 4 bases at V and 7 bases at J, leaving 6 bases unmatched. These records were also assigned to another study, of T cells expressing NK-cell markers.

What was sequenced was PBMCs. The TCR originated in a woman aged 18-35 years in good health. This chain uses TRBV5-1 with TRBJ2-5; 8 bases map to TRBD1. The DNA for the CDR3 is TGCGCCAGCAGCCCCGGACAGGGCGGGACCCAGTACTTC. This encodes CASSPGQGGTQYF.